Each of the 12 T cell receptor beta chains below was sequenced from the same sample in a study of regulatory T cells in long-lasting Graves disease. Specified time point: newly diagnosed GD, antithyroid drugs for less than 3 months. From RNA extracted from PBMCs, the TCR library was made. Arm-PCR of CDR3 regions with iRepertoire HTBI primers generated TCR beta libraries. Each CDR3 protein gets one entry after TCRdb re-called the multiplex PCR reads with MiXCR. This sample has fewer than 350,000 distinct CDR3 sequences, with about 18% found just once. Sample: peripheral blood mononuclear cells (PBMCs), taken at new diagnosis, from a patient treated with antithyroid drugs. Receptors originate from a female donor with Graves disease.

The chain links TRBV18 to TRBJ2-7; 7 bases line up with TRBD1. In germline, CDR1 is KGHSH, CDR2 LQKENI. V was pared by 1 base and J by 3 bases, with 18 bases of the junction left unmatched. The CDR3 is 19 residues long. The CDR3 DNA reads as TGTGCCAGCTCACCACGACAGGGTCATCAAATGTGGGAAAACTACGAGCAGTACTTC. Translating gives CASSPRQGHQMWENYEQYF.

CDR3 sequence (DNA): TGCAGCGTTGAAGGGGGGGGGGGGGAAGGGAATCAGTTCTTC. Protein sequence: CSVEGGGGEGNQFF. This rearrangement joins TRBV29-1 to TRBJ2-1; 7 bases match TRBD2. From germline, CDR1 is SQVTM and CDR2 ANQGSEA. Trimming removed 1 base from V and 13 bases from J; junction bases left unmatched: 13. The length of the CDR3 is 14 residues.

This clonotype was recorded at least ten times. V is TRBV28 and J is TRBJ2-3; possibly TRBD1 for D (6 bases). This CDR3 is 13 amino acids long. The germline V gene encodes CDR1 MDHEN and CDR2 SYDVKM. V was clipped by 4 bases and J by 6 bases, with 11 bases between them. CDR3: CASSSRRGDTQYF. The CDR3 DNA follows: TGTGCCAGCAGTTCCCGTAGGGGGGATACGCAGTATTTT.

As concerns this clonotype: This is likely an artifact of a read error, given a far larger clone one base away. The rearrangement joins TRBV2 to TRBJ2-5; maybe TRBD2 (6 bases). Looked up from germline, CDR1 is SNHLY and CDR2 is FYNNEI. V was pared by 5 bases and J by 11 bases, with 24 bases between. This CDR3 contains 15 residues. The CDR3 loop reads CASSQTRSSYNEQYF. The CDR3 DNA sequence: TGTGCCAGCAGTCAGACTAGGAGCTCCTACAATGAGCAGTACTTC.

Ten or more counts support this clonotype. CDR3 loop: CASSPSGGSTDTQYF. The CDR3 DNA is TGTGCCAGCAGTCCTAGCGGGGGTAGCACAGATACGCAGTATTTT. The V call is TRBV28, the J call TRBJ2-3, with TRBD2 identical over 10 bases. The CDR3 extends over 15 amino acids. Losses at the gene ends were 5 bases for V and 0 bases for J; bases not matched to a gene: 2. Germline CDR1 and CDR2: MDHEN and SYDVKM.

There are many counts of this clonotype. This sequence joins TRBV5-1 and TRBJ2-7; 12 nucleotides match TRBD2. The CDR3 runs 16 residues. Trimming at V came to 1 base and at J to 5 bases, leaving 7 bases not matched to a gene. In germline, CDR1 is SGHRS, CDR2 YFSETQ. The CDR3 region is CASSLQTSGSTHEQYF. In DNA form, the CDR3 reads TGCGCCAGCAGCTTGCAGACTAGCGGGAGTACCCACGAGCAGTACTTC. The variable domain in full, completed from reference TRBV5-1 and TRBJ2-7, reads KAGVTQTPRYLIKTRGQQVTLSCSPISGHRSVSWYQQTPGQGLQFLFEYFSETQRNKGNFPGRFSGRQFSNSRSEMNVSTLELGDSALYLCASSLQTSGSTHEQYFGPGTRLTVT.

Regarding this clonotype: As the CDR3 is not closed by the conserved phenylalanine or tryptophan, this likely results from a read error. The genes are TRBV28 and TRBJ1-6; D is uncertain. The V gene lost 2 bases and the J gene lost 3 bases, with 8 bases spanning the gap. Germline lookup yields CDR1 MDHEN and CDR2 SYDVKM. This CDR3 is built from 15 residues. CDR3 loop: CASSLGIDYNSPLHL. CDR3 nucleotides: TGTGCCAGCAGTTTAGGGATAGACTATAATTCACCCCTCCACCTT.

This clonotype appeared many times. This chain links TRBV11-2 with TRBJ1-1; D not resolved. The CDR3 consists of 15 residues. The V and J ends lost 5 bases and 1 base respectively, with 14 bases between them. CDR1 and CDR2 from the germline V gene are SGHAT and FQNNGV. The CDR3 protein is CASSPRWLRNTEAFF. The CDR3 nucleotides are TGTGCCAGCAGCCCCCGTTGGCTCCGGAACACTGAAGCTTTCTTT.

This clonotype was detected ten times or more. This CDR3 is CASSHRDPLGETQYF. CDR3 coding DNA: TGTGCCAGCAGCCACCGGGACCCATTGGGAGAGACCCAGTACTTC. This chain connects TRBV6-1 to TRBJ2-5; D may be TRBD1 or TRBD2 (5 bases each). The CDR3 extends over 15 amino acids. Trimming took off 6 bases at V and 4 bases at J, with 18 bases between the two ends. CDR1 MNHNS and CDR2 SASEGT come from the germline V gene.

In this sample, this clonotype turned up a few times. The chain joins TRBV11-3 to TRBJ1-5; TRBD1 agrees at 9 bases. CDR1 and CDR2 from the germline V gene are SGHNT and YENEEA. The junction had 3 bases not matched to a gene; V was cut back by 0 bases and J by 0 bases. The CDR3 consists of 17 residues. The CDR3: CASSLDSGQGSNQPQHF. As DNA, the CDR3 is TGTGCCAGCAGCTTAGATTCGGGACAGGGTAGCAATCAGCCCCAGCATTTT.

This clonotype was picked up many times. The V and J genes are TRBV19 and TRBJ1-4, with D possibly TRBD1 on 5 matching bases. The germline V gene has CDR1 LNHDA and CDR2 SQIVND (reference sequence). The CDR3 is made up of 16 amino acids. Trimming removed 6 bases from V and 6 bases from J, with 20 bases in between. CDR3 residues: CASSPGGLIGYEKLFF. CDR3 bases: TGTGCCAGTAGCCCCGGGGGGTTAATAGGATATGAAAAACTGTTTTTT.

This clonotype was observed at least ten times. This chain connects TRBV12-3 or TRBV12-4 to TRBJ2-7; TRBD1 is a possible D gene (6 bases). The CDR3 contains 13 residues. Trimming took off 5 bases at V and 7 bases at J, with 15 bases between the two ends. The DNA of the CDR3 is TGTGCCAGCAGTCCGCCCAGGGGTCAAGAGCAGTACTTC. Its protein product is CASSPPRGQEQYF.